A single sample is the source of the 21 T cell receptor beta chains below, sequenced in a study of blood T cell repertoires in COVID-19. Using immunoSEQ multiplex PCR, the repertoire was profiled, and TCRdb retains in-frame clones only, with some absent. Here the sample spans 160,000 or so clones, roughly 88% being singletons. Material for sequencing was peripheral blood. These receptors all stem from a man aged 18 to 30 with acute or convalescent COVID-19.

This sequence joins TRBV3-1 (or the pseudogene TRBV3-2) and TRBJ1-2; TRBD1 matches 7 bases. The CDR3 totals 17 residues. The V and J ends lost 4 bases and 0 bases, in that order; junction bases with no gene match: 11. Germline CDR1 is LGHDT and CDR2 is YNNKEL (reference sequence). CDR3 amino acids: CASSLRTGANPNYGYTF. The CDR3 DNA sequence: TGTGCCAGCAGCCTACGGACAGGCGCCAACCCTAACTATGGCTACACCTTC.

The chain links TRBV5-1 to TRBJ2-7, with TRBD1 identical over 7 bases. After removal of 4 bases from V and 4 bases from J, the junction contained 11 bases not matched to a gene. The germline V gene encodes CDR1 SGHRS and CDR2 YFSETQ. The CDR3 sequence is 15 residues long. The CDR3 spells CASSPRQGEGYEQYF. CDR3 nucleotide sequence: TGCGCCAGCAGCCCCCGACAGGGAGAGGGGTACGAGCAGTACTTC.

The rearrangement joins TRBV9 to TRBJ2-1; 9 positions match TRBD2. V was pared by 4 bases and J by 2 bases, with 4 bases of the junction left unmatched. This CDR3 is 15 amino acids long. CDR1 and CDR2 (germline): SGDLS, YYNGEE. The CDR3 nucleotides read TGTGCCAGCAGCCAGACTAGCGGAACCTACAATGAGCAGTTCTTC. Its protein product is CASSQTSGTYNEQFF.

With respect to this clone: Other DNA sequences in this sample translate to the same CDR3. The J gene is TRBJ2-1, the V gene TRBV5-1, with D tentatively TRBD1 (6 bases). Deletions cut 4 bases from V and 1 base from J, with 6 bases between. The CDR3 extends over 13 amino acids. The V gene's germline CDR1 is SGHRS and CDR2 YFSETQ. CDR3 in amino acids: CASSRGSYNEQFF. The CDR3, as DNA: TGCGCCAGCAGCAGGGGGTCCTACAATGAGCAGTTCTTC.

This clone is a singleton in its sample. This chain links TRBV3-1 (or the pseudogene TRBV3-2) with TRBJ2-1, with 7 bases lining up with TRBD2. CDR1 is LGHDT, CDR2 YNNKEL, per germline (reference sequence). CDR3 length: 15 residues. With V trimmed by 4 bases and J by 4 bases, 7 bases remained unmatched. In DNA form, the CDR3 reads TGTGCCAGCAGCCCCCCACTAGCGAATTACAATGAGCAGTTCTTC. Translation: CASSPPLANYNEQFF.

The chain's CDR3 is CASSSGRSEAFF. CDR3 sequence (DNA): TGTGCCAGCAGTTCCGGGAGGTCTGAAGCTTTCTTT. The V and J genes are TRBV6-5 and TRBJ1-1; D is unresolved. V gave up 4 bases and J gave up 6 bases, with 9 bases separating them. Per the germline V gene, CDR1 is MNHEY and CDR2 is SVGAGI. This CDR3 spans 12 amino acids.

This clone was seen just once. J is TRBJ1-5 and V is TRBV5-1; 8 nucleotides agree with TRBD1. The trim removed 1 base at V and 7 bases at J, leaving 4 bases unmatched. CDR1 and CDR2 (germline): SGHRS, YFSETQ. The CDR3 loop spans 14 amino acids. CDR3 protein: CASSLTGGQQPQHF. The CDR3 region has the DNA TGCGCCAGCAGCTTGACAGGGGGTCAGCAGCCCCAGCATTTT.

J is TRBJ1-2 and V is TRBV4-1; a weak D match, TRBD1 (6 bases). CDR1 and CDR2 (germline): MGHRA, YSYEKL. There are 16 residues in the CDR3. V dropped 0 bases and J dropped 4 bases, with 15 bases sitting between them. CDR3 amino acids: CASSQDQGGWGYGYTF. The CDR3 coding sequence is TGCGCCAGCAGCCAAGATCAAGGGGGTTGGGGCTATGGCTACACCTTC.

The J gene is TRBJ1-2, the V gene TRBV9, with 12 bases matching TRBD1. The length of the CDR3 is 14 residues. CDR1 is SGDLS, CDR2 YYNGEE, per germline. V lost 3 bases and J lost 8; bases outside the gene matches: 5. The CDR3 loop is CASSEGTGGRGYTF. In nucleotides, the CDR3 is TGTGCCAGCAGCGAGGGGACAGGGGGCCGGGGCTACACCTTC.

The chain combines TRBV19 with TRBJ1-4, with a tentative D call TRBD1 (5 bases). Trimming pared 8 bases from V and 4 bases from J, leaving 8 bases between. CDR3 length equals 12 residues. Germline lookup yields CDR1 LNHDA and CDR2 SQIVND (reference sequence). DNA for the CDR3: TGTGCCAGTTCGACAGTTAATGAAAAACTGTTTTTT. Translating it yields CASSTVNEKLFF.

This rearrangement joins TRBV5-1 to TRBJ2-1; TRBD2 aligns across 11 bases. With V trimmed by 4 bases and J by 2 bases, 8 bases remained unmatched. The CDR3 consists of 17 residues. Germline values: CDR1 SGHRS, CDR2 YFSETQ. The CDR3 region is CASSTGLAGPAYNEQFF. In nucleotides, the CDR3 is TGCGCCAGCAGCACAGGACTAGCGGGCCCGGCCTACAATGAGCAGTTCTTC.

The chain combines TRBV7-6 with TRBJ2-7, with D possibly being TRBD1 (6 bases). The CDR3 runs to 15 residues. V gave up 1 base and J gave up 4 bases, with 14 bases separating them. Germline V lookup: CDR1 SGHVS, CDR2 FNYEAQ. CDR3 loop: CASSLGQATTYEQYF. CDR3 in DNA: TGTGCCAGCAGCTTAGGACAGGCAACTACGTACGAGCAGTACTTC.

The V gene is TRBV3-1 (or the pseudogene TRBV3-2), the J gene TRBJ2-5; possibly TRBD1 for D (5 bases). The germline V and J ends were trimmed by 4 bases and 3 bases, with 15 bases remaining between them. Per germline, CDR1 LGHDT and CDR2 YNNKEL (reference sequence). The CDR3 loop spans 15 amino acids. DNA for the CDR3: TGTGCCAGCAGCCCACCAGTGGGGCCGGAAGAGACCCAGTACTTC. Residues: CASSPPVGPEETQYF.

The chain carries TRBV7-9 and TRBJ1-5, with D possibly being TRBD1 (6 bases). Per the germline V gene, CDR1 is SEHNR and CDR2 is FQNEAQ (reference sequence). The ends were cut back, 6 bases at V and 4 bases at J, with 13 bases in the middle. The CDR3 contains 14 residues. CDR3 in amino acids: CASSHDTGNQPQHF. CDR3 DNA: TGTGCCAGCAGTCATGATACAGGGAATCAGCCCCAGCATTTT.

This rearrangement joins TRBV9 to TRBJ2-2, with D possibly TRBD1 on 6 matching bases. This CDR3 has 16 residues. CDR1 and CDR2 (germline): SGDLS, YYNGEE. The V and J ends lost 0 bases and 4 bases respectively, with 13 bases between them. The CDR3 DNA is TGTGCCAGCAGCGTAGATCCAGGGGAGAGCACCGGGGAGCTGTTTTTT. Translating gives CASSVDPGESTGELFF.

The gene calls are TRBV13 and TRBJ1-1; D is possibly TRBD1 (6 bases). The CDR3 covers 15 residues. Between the trimmed V and J ends, which lost 5 bases and 1 base, there was a span of 14 bases. Per germline, CDR1 PRHDT and CDR2 FYEKMQ (reference sequence). The CDR3: CASSPTGTTNTEAFF. The CDR3 DNA sequence: TGTGCCAGCAGCCCTACCGGGACAACGAACACTGAAGCTTTCTTT.

CDR3 in DNA: TGCGCCAGCAGCCCGAAACAGGGGATAGGGGAAAAACTGTTTTTT. It translates to CASSPKQGIGEKLFF. The chain is built from TRBV5-1 and TRBJ1-4, with 7 bases that match TRBD1. The CDR3 totals 15 residues. Per the germline V gene, CDR1 is SGHRS and CDR2 is YFSETQ. The trim removed 4 bases at V and 8 bases at J, leaving 11 bases unmatched.

The chain has TRBV29-1 and TRBJ1-2, with 10 bases fitting TRBD1. The CDR3 loop spans 15 amino acids. V was pared by 6 bases and J by 4 bases, with 11 bases of the junction left unmatched. CDR1 is SQVTM, CDR2 ANQGSEA, per germline. In nucleotides, the CDR3 is TGCAGCGTGAGAACCGGGACAGGGGATGGCTATGGCTACACCTTC. Translated: CSVRTGTGDGYGYTF.

This chain joins TRBV19 and TRBJ2-7; no firm D call. Germline lookup yields CDR1 LNHDA and CDR2 SQIVND (reference sequence). This CDR3 spans 14 amino acids. With 1 base removed from V and 0 bases from J, the gap between germline ends came to 7 bases. The CDR3 spells CASSIATSSYEQYF. The CDR3 DNA sequence: TGTGCCAGTAGTATAGCCACCAGCTCCTACGAGCAGTACTTC.

This clone occurred once. This rearrangement joins TRBV9 to TRBJ2-7; a possible D gene is TRBD2 (6 bases). CDR3 size: 14 residues. V shed 7 bases and J shed 2 bases, with 16 bases lying between them. The V gene's germline CDR1 is SGDLS and CDR2 YYNGEE. CDR3 DNA sequence: TGTGCCAGCGCTAGAGGAGGGACCCCCTACGAGCAGTACTTC. This sequence encodes CASARGGTPYEQYF.

The rearrangement uses TRBV9 and TRBJ2-1, with 7 bases lining up with TRBD2. Trimming cost V 2 bases and J 4 bases; bases outside gene matches: 9. Germline V gene lookup returns CDR1 SGDLS and CDR2 YYNGEE. The CDR3 extends over 16 amino acids. DNA of the CDR3: TGTGCCAGCAGCGTTAGGCCTAGCGGATCTTACAATGAGCAGTTCTTC. Its translation is CASSVRPSGSYNEQFF.